The next 21 T cell receptor beta chains were all read from a single sample in a study of cytomegalovirus exposure and HLA in healthy donors. PCR used 60 Vbeta primers and 13 Jbeta primers. Clones were read by immunoSEQ multiplex PCR, and TCRdb kept only the in-frame ones, dropping some. Of 160,000 or so clones in the sample, around 81% were seen once. The material sequenced was PBMCs. These receptor sequences come from a man aged 40-49 years in good health and CMV-seronegative.

This rearrangement joins TRBV5-1 to TRBJ1-4; TRBD1 aligns across 8 bases. CDR3 length equals 16 residues. The J segment lost 0 bases and the V segment lost 3 bases, leaving 4 bases of the junction unmatched. CDR1 is SGHRS and CDR2 is YFSETQ in the germline V gene. CDR3 nucleotides: TGCGCCAGCAGCTCTGGACAGGGCACAACTAATGAAAAACTGTTTTTT. It specifies CASSSGQGTTNEKLFF.

The chain combines TRBV10-3 with TRBJ2-7; tentatively, D is TRBD1 (6 bases). V shed 11 bases and J shed 0 bases, with 11 bases lying between them. The CDR3 length is 12 residues. The germline V gene encodes CDR1 ENHRY and CDR2 SYGVKD. DNA of the CDR3: TGTGCCGTTACAGGGAGCTCCTACGAGCAGTACTTC. It encodes CAVTGSSYEQYF.

The V and J genes are TRBV7-6 and TRBJ2-2; tentative D call: TRBD1 (6 bases). Germline CDR1 reads SGHVS; CDR2 reads FNYEAQ. V lost 5 bases and J 4 bases, leaving 20 bases between the germline ends. The CDR3 has 17 residues. CDR3 in DNA: TGTGCCAGCAGCCCAATCTTCGGGACACTCGGCACCGGGGAGCTGTTTTTT. Residues: CASSPIFGTLGTGELFF.

The chain is built from TRBV4-1 and TRBJ2-7, with a possible D match to TRBD2 (5 bases). CDR1 and CDR2 from the germline V gene are MGHRA and YSYEKL. V lost 0 bases and J lost 0, with 6 bases in between. The CDR3 is 14 amino acids. CDR3: CASSQDGVSYEQYF. CDR3 nucleotides: TGCGCCAGCAGCCAAGACGGGGTCTCCTACGAGCAGTACTTC.

This clone appeared a single time. The V and J genes are TRBV5-1 and TRBJ1-2; TRBD1 agrees at 8 bases. The CDR3 is 17 amino acids. From germline, CDR1 is SGHRS and CDR2 YFSETQ. V was clipped by 0 bases and J by 1 base; unmatched bases: 8. The CDR3 sequence is CASSLGSGTGVNYGYTF. The CDR3 DNA is TGCGCCAGCAGCTTGGGGTCCGGGACAGGAGTTAACTATGGCTACACCTTC.

The chain is built from TRBV7-3 and TRBJ1-1, with D perhaps matching TRBD1 (6 bases). CDR1 is SGHTA, CDR2 FQGTGA, per germline. V lost 3 bases, J lost 5 bases, and 10 bases lay in between. The CDR3 is 13 residues long. CDR3 in amino acids: CASSFEGVTEAFF. CDR3 bases: TGTGCCAGCAGCTTTGAGGGGGTAACTGAAGCTTTCTTT.

This chain links TRBV7-2 with TRBJ2-5, with 9 bases identical to TRBD2. This CDR3 is 15 amino acids long. V lost 1 base, J lost 4 bases, and 4 bases stayed unmatched. Germline assignment: CDR1 SGHTA and CDR2 FQGNSA. CDR3 sequence: CASSLGQRGVETQYF. The CDR3, as DNA: TGTGCCAGCAGCTTAGGCCAGCGGGGGGTAGAGACCCAGTACTTC.

The CDR3 DNA reads TGTGCCAGCAGTTTGACAGGCCCCAATCAGCCCCAGCATTTT. It encodes CASSLTGPNQPQHF. The rearrangement uses TRBV28 and TRBJ1-5, with a weak D call TRBD1 (6 bases). The CDR3 runs to 14 residues. Germline loops: CDR1 MDHEN, CDR2 SYDVKM. V lost 3 bases, J lost 3 bases, and 9 bases lay in between.

CDR3 coding DNA: TGTGCCATCACTTACGGACAGGGCCTCTCCTATGGCTACACCTTC. Protein sequence: CAITYGQGLSYGYTF. The gene calls are TRBV10-3 and TRBJ1-2, with 8 nucleotides matching TRBD1. Trimming at V came to 7 bases and at J to 4 bases, leaving 11 bases not matched to a gene. Germline V gives CDR1 ENHRY, CDR2 SYGVKD. CDR3 length equals 15 residues.

Of note for this clone: The junction does not match germline at one end; this may be a read error. The chain couples TRBV7-2 to TRBJ1-1, with 11 bases aligning to TRBD1. CDR3 size: 12 residues. Germline CDR1 and CDR2: SGHTA and FQGNSA. Here the CDR3 DNA reads TGTGCCAGCAGCTTAGCGGACAGGGGGCGGGAGTTT. The encoded protein is CASSLADRGREF. The full variable domain, its missing parts supplied by reference TRBV7-2 and TRBJ1-1, is GAGVSQSPSNKVTEKGKDVELRCDPISGHTALYWYRQSLGQGLEFLIYFQGNSAPDKSGLPSDRFSAERTGGSVSTLTIQRTQQEDSAVYLCASSLADRGREFGQGTRLTVV.

This clone showed up just once. The chain recombines TRBV5-1 with TRBJ2-7, with 8 bases fitting TRBD2. CDR1 is SGHRS, CDR2 YFSETQ, per germline. The J segment lost 2 bases and the V segment lost 2 bases, leaving 3 bases of the junction unmatched. This CDR3 has 14 residues. The CDR3 here is CASSFTSGTYEQYF. The CDR3 bases are TGCGCCAGCAGCTTTACTAGCGGAACCTACGAGCAGTACTTC.

Only one count was recorded for this clone. The chain carries TRBV5-1 and TRBJ1-2, with 7 bases fitting TRBD1. Per germline, CDR1 SGHRS and CDR2 YFSETQ. This CDR3 is built from 13 residues. The trim removed 4 bases at V and 4 bases at J, leaving 4 bases unmatched. The chain's CDR3 is CASSLGTAYGYTF. As DNA, the CDR3 is TGCGCCAGCAGCCTAGGGACAGCCTATGGCTACACCTTC.

The chain uses TRBV6-6 and TRBJ2-5; 11 bases are shared with TRBD2. CDR1 MNHNY and CDR2 SVGAGI come from the germline V gene (reference sequence). There are 15 residues in the CDR3. V was clipped by 7 bases and J by 1 base; unmatched bases: 5. The CDR3 DNA follows: TGTGCCAGCAACCTACTAGCGGGAGTCCAAGAGACCCAGTACTTC. Protein: CASNLLAGVQETQYF.

The V gene is TRBV9, the J gene TRBJ1-6; a possible D gene is TRBD1 (5 bases). Germline V gene lookup returns CDR1 SGDLS and CDR2 YYNGEE. CDR3 size: 15 residues. The V end was cut by 3 bases, the J end by 7 bases, with 14 bases between. The CDR3 DNA sequence: TGTGCCAGCAGCGAGGGCAGGGCTGGAAATTCACCCCTCCACTTT. Translated, it gives CASSEGRAGNSPLHF.

The rearrangement uses TRBV6-1 and TRBJ1-4, with TRBD1 identical over 9 bases. The CDR3 totals 14 residues. CDR1 and CDR2 (germline): MNHNS, SASEGT. Germline trimming cut 5 bases from V and 8 bases from J; bases unmatched to any gene: 6. The CDR3: CASSPDRGGEKLFF. In DNA form, the CDR3 reads TGTGCCAGCAGTCCGGACAGGGGAGGAGAAAAACTGTTTTTT.

V gene TRBV19 combines with J gene TRBJ1-2, with D possibly being TRBD1 (6 bases). Germline lookup yields CDR1 LNHDA and CDR2 SQIVND (reference sequence). The V gene lost 10 bases and the J gene lost 7 bases, with 22 bases spanning the gap. The CDR3 contains 14 residues. The CDR3 region is CATSPPQGSGGYTF. CDR3 bases: TGTGCCACTTCCCCCCCACAGGGTAGTGGTGGCTACACCTTC.

The rearrangement links TRBV6-5 to TRBJ2-6; tentatively, D is TRBD2 (5 bases). Trimming took off 4 bases at V and 4 bases at J, with 14 bases between the two ends. Germline assignment: CDR1 MNHEY and CDR2 SVGAGI. The CDR3 has 16 amino acids. The CDR3 bases are TGTGCCAGCAGTTCTGAGGGAACAAACGGGGCCAACGTCCTGACTTTC. This sequence encodes CASSSEGTNGANVLTF.

This clone was observed a single time. The chain is built from TRBV5-1 and TRBJ2-1; weak D call: TRBD2 (6 bases). This CDR3 has 15 residues. CDR1 is SGHRS, CDR2 YFSETQ, per germline. V was cut by 2 bases and J by 5 bases, with 14 bases left in between. CDR3 protein: CASSFGARGDNEQFF. The CDR3 bases are TGCGCCAGCAGCTTTGGTGCGCGGGGCGACAATGAGCAGTTCTTC.

The sample holds a few counts of this clone. The chain uses TRBV27 and TRBJ1-5; TRBD1 matches at 8 bases. Germline assignment: CDR1 MNHEY and CDR2 SMNVEV (reference sequence). The CDR3 runs 15 residues. The junction had 9 bases not matched to a gene; V was cut back by 6 bases and J by 5 bases. The CDR3 sequence: CASRRTLGQDQPQHF. Written as DNA, the CDR3 is TGTGCCAGCAGGCGAACCCTGGGACAGGATCAGCCCCAGCATTTT.

The chain combines TRBV6-4 with TRBJ2-2; tentative D call: TRBD1 (5 bases). V was cut by 4 bases and J by 2 bases, with 8 bases left in between. Germline values: CDR1 MRHNA, CDR2 SNTAGT. CDR3 length: 14 residues. CDR3 sequence reads: CASSAQGNTGELFF. The CDR3, as DNA: TGTGCCAGCAGTGCTCAGGGAAACACCGGGGAGCTGTTTTTT.

This clone turned up a few times. Other DNA sequences from this sample encode an identical CDR3 as well. The chain recombines TRBV18 with TRBJ1-4, with 7 bases identical to TRBD1. V trimming: 3 bases; J trimming: 7 bases; junction bases outside the gene matches: 5. CDR1 and CDR2 from the germline V gene are KGHSH and LQKENI. This CDR3 spans 14 amino acids. CDR3 residues: CASSPDRAGEKLFF. CDR3 in DNA: TGTGCCAGCTCACCTGACAGGGCAGGTGAAAAACTGTTTTTT.